This TCR beta chain stems from a study of blood T cell repertoires in COVID-19. Study-level information: Sources were T cells, B-cell-depleted T cells, or PBMCs; the material itself was cDNA or gDNA.

Recruitment covered about two dozen US areas and drew participants whose ages spanned about 18 to 89 years. The study assigned cohorts using participant-reported clinical history. As originally analysed: Estimation of nucleated cell counts relied on the amplification of reference gene primers. Profiling relied on immunoSEQ multiplex PCR, and the TCRdb table lists in-frame clones only, not all of them. V and J calls and clone size are given by that table; D and trimming were obtained from the DNA. The sample holds about 270,000 clones, about nine tenths seen once. This CDR3 comprises 17 residues. Trimming shortened V by 2 bases and J by 2 bases, and 19 bases separated the two germline ends. CDR1 is SGHAT, CDR2 FQNNGV, per germline.

The specimen was PBMCs or T cells enriched from blood (not recorded which). V and J are TRBV11-2 and TRBJ2-7; the D gene is possibly TRBD1 (5 bases). This receptor was obtained from a woman between 35 and 50 years old with acute COVID-19. The DNA for the CDR3 is TGTGCCAGCAGCTTACAGGGTCATCGGCGGCCCCCCTACGAGCAGTACGTC. Its protein product is CASSLQGHRRPPYEQYV.